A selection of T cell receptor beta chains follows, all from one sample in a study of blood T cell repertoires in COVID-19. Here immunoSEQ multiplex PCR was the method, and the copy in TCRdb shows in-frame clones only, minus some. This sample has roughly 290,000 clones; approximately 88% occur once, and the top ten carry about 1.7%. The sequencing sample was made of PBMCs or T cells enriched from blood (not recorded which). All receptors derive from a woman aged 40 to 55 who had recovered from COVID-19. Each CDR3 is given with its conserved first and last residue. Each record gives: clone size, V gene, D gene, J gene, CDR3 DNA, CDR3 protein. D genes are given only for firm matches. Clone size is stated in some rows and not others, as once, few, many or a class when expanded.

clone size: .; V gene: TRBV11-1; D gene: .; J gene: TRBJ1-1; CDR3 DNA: TGTGCCAGCAGAGGGTCAGGGTTCACTGAAGCTTTCTTT; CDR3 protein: CASRGSGFTEAFF
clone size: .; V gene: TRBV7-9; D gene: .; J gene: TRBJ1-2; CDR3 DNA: TGTGCCAGCAGCTTCGGCCTGGGGGCCCAAAATGGCTACACCTTC; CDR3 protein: CASSFGLGAQNGYTF
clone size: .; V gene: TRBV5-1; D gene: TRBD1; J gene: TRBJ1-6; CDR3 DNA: TGCGCCAGCAGCTTGGTTGCAGGGGGCCGAAGTTCACCCCTCCACTTT; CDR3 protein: CASSLVAGGRSSPLHF
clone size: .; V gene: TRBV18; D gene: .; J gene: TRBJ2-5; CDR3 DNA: TGTGCCAGCTCACCATCCGGGAGCGGGGAGACCCAGTACTTC; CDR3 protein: CASSPSGSGETQYF
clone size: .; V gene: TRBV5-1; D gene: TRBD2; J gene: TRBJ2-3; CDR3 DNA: TGCGCCAGCAGCTTGGGGCTAGCGGGGCCAAGCACAGATACGCAGTATTTT; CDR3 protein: CASSLGLAGPSTDTQYF
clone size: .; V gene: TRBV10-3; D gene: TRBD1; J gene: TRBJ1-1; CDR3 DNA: TGTGCCACCACCCGAATGGGACAGGGCTCAGGTACTGAAGCTTTCTTT; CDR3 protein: CATTRMGQGSGTEAFF
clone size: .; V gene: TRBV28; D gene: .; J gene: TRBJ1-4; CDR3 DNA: TGTGCCAGCAGCCCTGGGGGAGGGGGGAGCGAAAAACTGTTTTTT; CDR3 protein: CASSPGGGGSEKLFF
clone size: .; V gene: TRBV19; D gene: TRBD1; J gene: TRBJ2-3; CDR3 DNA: TGTGCCAGTAGTATAACCCGGACAGGTAAAACAGATACGCAGTATTTT; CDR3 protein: CASSITRTGKTDTQYF
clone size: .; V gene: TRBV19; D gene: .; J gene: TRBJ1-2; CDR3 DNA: TGTGCCAGTAGTATCTTTCCAGGGTTACCCTTCTATGGCTACACCTTC; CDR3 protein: CASSIFPGLPFYGYTF
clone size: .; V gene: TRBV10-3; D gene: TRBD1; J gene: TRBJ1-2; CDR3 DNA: TGTGCCATCAGAGGGACAGGCCGTTATTATGGCTACACCTTC; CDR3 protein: CAIRGTGRYYGYTF
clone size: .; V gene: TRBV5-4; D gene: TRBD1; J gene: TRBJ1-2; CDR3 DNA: TGTGCCAGCAGCCCTCAGGGGGCGAATAACTATGGCTACACCTTC; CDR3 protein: CASSPQGANNYGYTF
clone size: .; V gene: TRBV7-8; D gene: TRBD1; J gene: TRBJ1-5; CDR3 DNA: TGTGCCAGCAGCCCCGGGACAGGGTTTCTTCAGCCCCAGCATTTT; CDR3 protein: CASSPGTGFLQPQHF
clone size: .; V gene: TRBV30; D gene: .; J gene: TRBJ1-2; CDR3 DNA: TGTGCCTGGAGGCAGCTGACTAAGAGTGACACCTTC; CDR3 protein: CAWRQLTKSDTF
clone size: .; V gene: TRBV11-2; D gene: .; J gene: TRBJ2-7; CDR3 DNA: TGTGCCAGCAGCCGAGGGACATCCTACTCCTACGAGCAGTACTTC; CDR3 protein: CASSRGTSYSYEQYF
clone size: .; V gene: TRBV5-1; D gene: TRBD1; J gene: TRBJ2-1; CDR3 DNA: TGCGCCAGCAGCTTGGCATCGACAGGGGGGGTGTACAATGAGCAGTTCTTC; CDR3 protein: CASSLASTGGVYNEQFF
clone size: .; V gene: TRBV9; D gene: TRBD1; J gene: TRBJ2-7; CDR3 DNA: TGTGCCAGCAGCCCTCGGACAGGGCGCGAGCAGTACTTC; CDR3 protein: CASSPRTGREQYF
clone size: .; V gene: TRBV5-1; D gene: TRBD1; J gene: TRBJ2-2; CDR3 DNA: TGCGCCAGCAGCTCTGACAGGGGCACCGGGGAGCTGTTTTTT; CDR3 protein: CASSSDRGTGELFF
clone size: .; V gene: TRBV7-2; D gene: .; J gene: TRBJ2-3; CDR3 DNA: TGTGCCAGCAGCTTAGGGGGAGAGAGGGCAGATACGCAGTATTTT; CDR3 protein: CASSLGGERADTQYF
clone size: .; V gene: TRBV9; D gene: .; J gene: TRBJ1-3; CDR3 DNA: TGTGCCAGCAGCGTAGCGGTTGGAAACACCATATATTTT; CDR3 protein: CASSVAVGNTIYF
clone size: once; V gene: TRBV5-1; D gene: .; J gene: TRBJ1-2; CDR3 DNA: TGCGCCAGCAGCTTGAGTGAAGCAAAACAGTATGGCTACACCTTC; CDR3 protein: CASSLSEAKQYGYTF
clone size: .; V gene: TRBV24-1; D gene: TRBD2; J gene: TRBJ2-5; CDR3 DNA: TGTGCCACCAGTGAAGGCGGGGGGAAAGAGACCCAGTACTTC; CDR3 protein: CATSEGGGKETQYF
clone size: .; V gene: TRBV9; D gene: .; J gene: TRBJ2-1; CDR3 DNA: TGTGCCAGCAGCGCGACTACGCAAACAACGCAGTTCTTC; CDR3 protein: CASSATTQTTQFF
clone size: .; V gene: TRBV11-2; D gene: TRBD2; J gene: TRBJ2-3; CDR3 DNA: TGTGCCAGCAGCCCTGGGACTAGCGGGGCTACTAGCACAGATACGCAGTATTTT; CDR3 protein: CASSPGTSGATSTDTQYF
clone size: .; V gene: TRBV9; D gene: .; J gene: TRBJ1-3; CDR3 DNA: TGTGCCAGCAGCGTAGGAGGGGCTTCGGGGGGCTCTGGAAACACCATATATTTT; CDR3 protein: CASSVGGASGGSGNTIYF
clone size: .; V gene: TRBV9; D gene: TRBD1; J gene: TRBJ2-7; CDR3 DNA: TGTGCCAGCAGCCCTAGGGCTACAGGGGGCATGGAAGAGCAGTACTTC; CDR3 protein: CASSPRATGGMEEQYF
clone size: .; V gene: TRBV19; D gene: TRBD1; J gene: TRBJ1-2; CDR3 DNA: TGTGCCACCAGGGACAGGGGTTATGGCTACACCTTC; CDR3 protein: CATRDRGYGYTF
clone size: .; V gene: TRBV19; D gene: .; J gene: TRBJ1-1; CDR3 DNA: TGTGCCAGTGTTGGCCCCCCAGCTTTCTTT; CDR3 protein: CASVGPPAFF
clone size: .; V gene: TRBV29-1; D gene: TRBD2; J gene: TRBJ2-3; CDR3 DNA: TGCAGCGTTAGCGGGAGGAACACAGATACGCAGTATTTT; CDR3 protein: CSVSGRNTDTQYF
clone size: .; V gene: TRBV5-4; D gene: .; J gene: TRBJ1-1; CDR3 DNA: TGTGCCAGCAGCCCGGACTGGAACACTGAAGCTTTCTTT; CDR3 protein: CASSPDWNTEAFF
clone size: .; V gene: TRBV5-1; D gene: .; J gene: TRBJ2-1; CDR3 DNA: TGCGCCAGCAGGGGACAACTCTCCTACAATGAGCAGTTCTTC; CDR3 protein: CASRGQLSYNEQFF
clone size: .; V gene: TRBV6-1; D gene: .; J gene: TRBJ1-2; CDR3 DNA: TGTGCCAGCAGTGAATTGGGGCAGTCCTATGGCTACACCTTC; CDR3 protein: CASSELGQSYGYTF
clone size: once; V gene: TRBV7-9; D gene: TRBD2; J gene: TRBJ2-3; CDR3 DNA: TGTGCCAGCAGCCCCAAGGGTACGGGACTAGGTACAGATACGCAGTATTTT; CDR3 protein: CASSPKGTGLGTDTQYF
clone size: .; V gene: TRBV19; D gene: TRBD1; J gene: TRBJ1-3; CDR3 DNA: TGTGCCAGTAGTAGGCGGCAGGGGGACTCTGGAAACACCATATATTTT; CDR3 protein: CASSRRQGDSGNTIYF
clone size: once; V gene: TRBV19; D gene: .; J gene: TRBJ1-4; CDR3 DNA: TGTGCCAGTAGTATAGGAGGAACAACTAATGAAAAACTGTTTTTT; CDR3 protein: CASSIGGTTNEKLFF
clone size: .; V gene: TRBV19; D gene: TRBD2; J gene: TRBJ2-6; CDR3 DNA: TGTGCCAGTAGTCCGCGACTAGCGGGGGGGCCTGGGGCCAACGTCCTGACTTTC; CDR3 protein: CASSPRLAGGPGANVLTF
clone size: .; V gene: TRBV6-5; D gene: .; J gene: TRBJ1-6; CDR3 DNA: TGTGCCAGCAGTTACTCAATCGGAGTCTCTTCACCCCTCCACTTT; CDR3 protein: CASSYSIGVSSPLHF
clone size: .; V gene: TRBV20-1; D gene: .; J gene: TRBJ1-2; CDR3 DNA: TGCAGTGCTAGGACAGACTATGGCTACACCTTC; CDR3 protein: CSARTDYGYTF
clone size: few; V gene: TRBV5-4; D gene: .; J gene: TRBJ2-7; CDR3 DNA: TGTGCCAGCAGCCCCGGATCCAGGGATAGGTGGGAGCAGTACTTC; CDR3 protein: CASSPGSRDRWEQYF